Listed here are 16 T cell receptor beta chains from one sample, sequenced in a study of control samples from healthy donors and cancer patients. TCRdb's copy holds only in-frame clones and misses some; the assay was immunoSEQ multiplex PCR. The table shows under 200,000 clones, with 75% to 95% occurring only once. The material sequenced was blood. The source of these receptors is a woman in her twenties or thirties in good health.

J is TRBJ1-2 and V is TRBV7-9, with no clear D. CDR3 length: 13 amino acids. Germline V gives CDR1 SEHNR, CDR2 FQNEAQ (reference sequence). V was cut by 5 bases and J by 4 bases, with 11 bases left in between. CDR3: CASSPPGSYGYTF. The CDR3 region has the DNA TGTGCCAGCAGCCCTCCGGGGAGCTATGGCTACACCTTC.

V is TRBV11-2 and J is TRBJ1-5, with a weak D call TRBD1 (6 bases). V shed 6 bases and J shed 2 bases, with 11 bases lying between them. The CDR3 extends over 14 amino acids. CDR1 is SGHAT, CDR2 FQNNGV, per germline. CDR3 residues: CASSRGAGNQPQHF. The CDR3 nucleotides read TGTGCCAGCAGTAGGGGGGCCGGCAATCAGCCCCAGCATTTT. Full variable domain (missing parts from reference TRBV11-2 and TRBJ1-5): EAGVAQSPRYKIIEKRQSVAFWCNPISGHATLYWYQQILGQGPKLLIQFQNNGVVDDSQLPKDRFSAERLKGVDSTLKIQPAKLEDSAVYLCASSRGAGNQPQHFGDGTRLSIL.

CDR3 protein: CASGPQGYTEAFF. CDR3 in DNA: TGTGCCAGCGGCCCCCAGGGGTACACTGAAGCTTTCTTT. This chain links TRBV7-2 with TRBJ1-1, with D perhaps TRBD1 (6 bases). The V gene lost 8 bases and the J gene lost 3 bases, with 13 bases spanning the gap. The CDR3 sequence is 13 residues long. Germline lookup yields CDR1 SGHTA and CDR2 FQGNSA.

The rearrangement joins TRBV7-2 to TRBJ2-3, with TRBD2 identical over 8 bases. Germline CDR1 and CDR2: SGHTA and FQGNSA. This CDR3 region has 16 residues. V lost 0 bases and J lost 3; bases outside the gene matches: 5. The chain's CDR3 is CASSLAGTRSTDTQYF. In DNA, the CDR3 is TGTGCCAGCAGCTTAGCCGGGACTAGGTCTACAGATACGCAGTATTTT.

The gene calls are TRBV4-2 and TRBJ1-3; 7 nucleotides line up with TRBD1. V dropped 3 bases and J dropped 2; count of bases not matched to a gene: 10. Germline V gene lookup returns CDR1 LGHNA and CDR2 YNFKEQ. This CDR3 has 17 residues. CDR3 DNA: TGTGCCAGCAGCCAGGGAGACAGGGTGGGGACTGGAAACACCATATATTTT. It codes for CASSQGDRVGTGNTIYF.

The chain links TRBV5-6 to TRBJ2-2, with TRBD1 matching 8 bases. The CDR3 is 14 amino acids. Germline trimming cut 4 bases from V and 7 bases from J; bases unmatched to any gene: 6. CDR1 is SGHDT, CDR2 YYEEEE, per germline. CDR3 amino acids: CASSLRQGSGELFF. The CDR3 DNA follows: TGTGCCAGCAGCCTCAGACAGGGGAGCGGGGAGCTGTTTTTT.

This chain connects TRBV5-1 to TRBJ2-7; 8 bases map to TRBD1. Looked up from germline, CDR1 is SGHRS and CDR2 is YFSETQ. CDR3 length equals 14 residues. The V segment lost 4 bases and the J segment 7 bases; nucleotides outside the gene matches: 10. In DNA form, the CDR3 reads TGCGCCAGCAGCCTAACCGGGACAGGAGAAGAGCAGTACTTC. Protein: CASSLTGTGEEQYF.

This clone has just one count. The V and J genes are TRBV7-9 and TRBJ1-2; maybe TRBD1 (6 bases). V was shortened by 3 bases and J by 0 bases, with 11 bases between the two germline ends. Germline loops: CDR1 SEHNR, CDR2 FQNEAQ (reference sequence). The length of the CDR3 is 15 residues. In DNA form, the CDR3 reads TGTGCCAGCAGCTTGTATAGGGGGACTAACTATGGCTACACCTTC. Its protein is CASSLYRGTNYGYTF.

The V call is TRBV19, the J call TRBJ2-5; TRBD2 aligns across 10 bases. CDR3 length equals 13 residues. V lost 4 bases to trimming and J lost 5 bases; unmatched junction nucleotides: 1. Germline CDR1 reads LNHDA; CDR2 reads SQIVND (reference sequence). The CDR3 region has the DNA TGTGCCAGTAGTAAAGCGGGGGGGGAGACCCAGTACTTC. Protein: CASSKAGGETQYF.

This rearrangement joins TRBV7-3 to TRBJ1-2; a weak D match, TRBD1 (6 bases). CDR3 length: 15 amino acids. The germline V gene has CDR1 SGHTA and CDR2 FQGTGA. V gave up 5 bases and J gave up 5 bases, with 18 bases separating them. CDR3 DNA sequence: TGTGCCAGCAGCCCCCGACAAGGGGGTGGGTATGGCTACACCTTC. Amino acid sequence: CASSPRQGGGYGYTF.

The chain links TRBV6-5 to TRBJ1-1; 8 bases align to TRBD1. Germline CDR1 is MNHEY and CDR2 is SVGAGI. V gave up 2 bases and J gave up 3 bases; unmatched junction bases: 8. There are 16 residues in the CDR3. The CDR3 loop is CASSYLTDRADTEAFF. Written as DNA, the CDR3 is TGTGCCAGCAGTTACCTAACGGACAGGGCGGACACTGAAGCTTTCTTT.

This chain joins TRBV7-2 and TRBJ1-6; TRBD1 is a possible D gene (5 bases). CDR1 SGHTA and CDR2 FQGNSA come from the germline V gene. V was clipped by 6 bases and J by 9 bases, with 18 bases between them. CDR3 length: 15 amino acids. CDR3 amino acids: CASSPGTGGVSPLHF. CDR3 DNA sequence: TGTGCCAGCAGTCCCGGGACCGGGGGGGTTTCACCCCTCCACTTT.

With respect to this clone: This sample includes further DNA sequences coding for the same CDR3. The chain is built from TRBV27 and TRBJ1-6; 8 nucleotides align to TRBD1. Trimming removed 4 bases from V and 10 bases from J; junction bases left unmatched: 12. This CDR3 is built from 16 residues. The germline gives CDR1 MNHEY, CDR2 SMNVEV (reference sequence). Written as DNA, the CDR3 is TGTGCCAGCAGTTCCGACAGGGGCCGGTCGAGATCACCCCTCCACTTT. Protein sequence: CASSSDRGRSRSPLHF.

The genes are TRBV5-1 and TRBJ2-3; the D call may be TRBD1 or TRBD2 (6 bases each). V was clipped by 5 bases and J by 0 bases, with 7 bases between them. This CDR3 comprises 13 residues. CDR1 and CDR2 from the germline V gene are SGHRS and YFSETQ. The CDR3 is CASRGGSTDTQYF. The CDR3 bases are TGCGCCAGCAGAGGGGGGAGCACAGATACGCAGTATTTT.

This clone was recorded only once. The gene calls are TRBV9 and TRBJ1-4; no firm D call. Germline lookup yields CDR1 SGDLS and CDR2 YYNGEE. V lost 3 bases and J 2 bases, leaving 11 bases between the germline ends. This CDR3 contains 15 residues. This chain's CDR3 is CASSGLGATNEKLFF. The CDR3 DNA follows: TGTGCCAGCAGCGGATTGGGAGCCACTAATGAAAAACTGTTTTTT.

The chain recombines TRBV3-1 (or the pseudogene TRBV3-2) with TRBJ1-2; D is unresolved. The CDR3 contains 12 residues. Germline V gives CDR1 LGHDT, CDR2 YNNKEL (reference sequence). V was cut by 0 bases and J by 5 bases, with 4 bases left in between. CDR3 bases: TGTGCCAGCAGCCAAGAAGGGTATGGCTACACCTTC. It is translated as CASSQEGYGYTF.